Described below is a single T cell receptor (beta chain) sequence and its context. All enrollees were about 18 to 90 years old and from under 25 US areas. Germline-derived CDR1 and CDR2 are MDHEN and SYDVKM. V lost 6 bases to trimming and J lost 8 bases, with 11 bases between them. The CDR3 runs 13 residues. TCRdb's copy holds only in-frame clones and misses some; the assay was immunoSEQ multiplex PCR. The sample records about 200,000 clones, around 82% being singletons. This entry is derived from a study of blood T cell repertoires in COVID-19. Study overall: COVID-19 samples collected from the United States, Italy and Spain covered acute and convalescent phases. Nucleic acid was either cDNA or gDNA, and it came from T cells, B-cell-depleted T cells, or PBMCs.

This sequence was found in a woman aged 55-75 years with acute COVID-19. The chain uses TRBV28 and TRBJ1-6; the D gene is possibly TRBD1 (5 bases). The sequenced sample was PBMCs or T cells enriched from blood (not recorded which). In nucleotides, the CDR3 is TGTGCCAGCAGGGAGGGGCCTTATTCACCCCTCCACTTT. It codes for CASREGPYSPLHF.